Described below is a single T cell receptor beta chain sequence and its context. Its matching antigen is unknown. Repertoires were generated with immunoSEQ multiplex PCR, while TCRdb's copy carries only in-frame clones and drops some. The sample records some 190,000 clones, roughly 88% being singletons. The record originates from a study of cytomegalovirus exposure and HLA in healthy donors. Per germline, CDR1 KGHSH and CDR2 LQKENI. J was trimmed by 2 bases and V by 0 bases; bases with no gene match: 3. This CDR3 has 16 amino acids. Study-level results: Investigators reported approximately 150 TCR beta chains as tied to cytomegalovirus. Testing in vitro showed a few CMV-associated chains specific for CMV antigens.

The sequenced sample consisted of PBMCs. The V gene is TRBV18, the J gene TRBJ1-3; TRBD1 matches at 8 bases. The TCR originated in a woman between 18 and 29 years old in good health and CMV-seronegative. CDR3: CASSPPTGGTGNTIYF. In nucleotides, the CDR3 is TGTGCCAGCTCACCACCCACAGGGGGTACTGGAAACACCATATATTTT. The full variable domain, rest sourced from reference TRBV18 and TRBJ1-3, is NAGVMQNPRHLVRRRGQEARLRCSPMKGHSHVYWYRQLPEEGLKFMVYLQKENIIDESGMPKERFSAEFPKEGPSILRIQQVVRGDSAAYFCASSPPTGGTGNTIYFGEGSWLTVV.